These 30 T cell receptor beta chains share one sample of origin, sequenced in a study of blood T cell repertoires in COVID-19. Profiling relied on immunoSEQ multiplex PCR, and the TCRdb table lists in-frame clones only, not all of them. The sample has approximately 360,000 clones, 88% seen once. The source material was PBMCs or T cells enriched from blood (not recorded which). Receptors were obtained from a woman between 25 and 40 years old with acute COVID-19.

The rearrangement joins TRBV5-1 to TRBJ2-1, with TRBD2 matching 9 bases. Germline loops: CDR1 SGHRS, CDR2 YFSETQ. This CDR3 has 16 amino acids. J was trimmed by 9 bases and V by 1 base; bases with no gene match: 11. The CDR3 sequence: CASSLHWRGGQGEQFF. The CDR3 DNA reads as TGCGCCAGCAGCTTGCATTGGCGGGGGGGCCAAGGTGAGCAGTTCTTC.

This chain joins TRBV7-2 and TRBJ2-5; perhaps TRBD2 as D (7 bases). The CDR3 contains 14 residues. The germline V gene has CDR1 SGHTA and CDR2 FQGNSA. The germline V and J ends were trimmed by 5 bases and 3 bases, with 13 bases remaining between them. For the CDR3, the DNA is TGTGCCAGCAGCCAACGGGGGGCGGAAGAGACCCAGTACTTC. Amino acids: CASSQRGAEETQYF.

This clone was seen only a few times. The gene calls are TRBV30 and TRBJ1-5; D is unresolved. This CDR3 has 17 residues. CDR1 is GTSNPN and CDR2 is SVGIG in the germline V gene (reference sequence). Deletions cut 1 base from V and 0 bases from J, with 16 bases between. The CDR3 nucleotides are TGTGCCTGGAGTGACAGCCGAGGGTATCGTAGCAATCAGCCCCAGCATTTT. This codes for CAWSDSRGYRSNQPQHF.

The CDR3 here is CASSGRTGRKGGNTIYF. DNA for the CDR3: TGTGCCAGCAGCGGACGGACAGGGAGGAAGGGTGGAAACACCATATATTTT. The chain uses TRBV9 and TRBJ1-3; the match to TRBD1 covers 8 bases. J was trimmed by 3 bases and V by 3 bases; bases with no gene match: 11. The CDR3 runs 17 residues. Germline CDR1 SGDLS, CDR2 YYNGEE.

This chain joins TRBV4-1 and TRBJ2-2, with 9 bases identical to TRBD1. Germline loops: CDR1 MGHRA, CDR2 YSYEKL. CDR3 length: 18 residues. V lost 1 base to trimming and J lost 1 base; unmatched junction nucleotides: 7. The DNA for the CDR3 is TGCGCCAGCAGCCAAGTGCCAGGACAGGGGCTGAACACCGGGGAGCTGTTTTTT. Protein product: CASSQVPGQGLNTGELFF.

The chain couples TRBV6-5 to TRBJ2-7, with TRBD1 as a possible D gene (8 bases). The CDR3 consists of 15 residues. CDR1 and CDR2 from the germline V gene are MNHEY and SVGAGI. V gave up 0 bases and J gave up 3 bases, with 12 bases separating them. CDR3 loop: CASSYSNRGGYEQYF. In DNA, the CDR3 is TGTGCCAGCAGTTACTCGAACAGGGGGGGCTACGAGCAGTACTTC.

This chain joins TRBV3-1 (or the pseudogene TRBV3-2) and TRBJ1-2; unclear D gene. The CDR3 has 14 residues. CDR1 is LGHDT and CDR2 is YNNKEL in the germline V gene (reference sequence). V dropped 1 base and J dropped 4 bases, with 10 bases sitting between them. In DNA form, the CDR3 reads TGTGCCAGCAGCCAAGGTTCCGCCGGCTATGGCTACACCTTC. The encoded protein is CASSQGSAGYGYTF.

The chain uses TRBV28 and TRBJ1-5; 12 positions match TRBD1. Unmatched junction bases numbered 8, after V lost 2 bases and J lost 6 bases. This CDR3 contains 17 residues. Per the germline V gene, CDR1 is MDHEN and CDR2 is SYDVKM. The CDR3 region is CASSLAGTGGGSQPQHF. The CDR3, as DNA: TGTGCCAGCAGTTTAGCCGGGACAGGGGGCGGGAGTCAGCCCCAGCATTTT.

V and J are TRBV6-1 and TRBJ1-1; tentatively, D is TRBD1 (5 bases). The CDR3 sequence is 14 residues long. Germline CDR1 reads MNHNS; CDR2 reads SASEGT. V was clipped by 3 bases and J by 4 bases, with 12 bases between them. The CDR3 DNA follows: TGTGCCAGCAGTGATGGGGGGTTACCCACTGAAGCTTTCTTT. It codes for CASSDGGLPTEAFF.

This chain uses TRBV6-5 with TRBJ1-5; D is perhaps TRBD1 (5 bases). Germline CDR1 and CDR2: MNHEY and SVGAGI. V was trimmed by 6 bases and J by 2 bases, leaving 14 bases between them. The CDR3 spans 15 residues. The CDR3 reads CASRPSGLGNQPQHF. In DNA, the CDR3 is TGTGCCAGCAGACCATCAGGGTTGGGCAATCAGCCCCAGCATTTT.

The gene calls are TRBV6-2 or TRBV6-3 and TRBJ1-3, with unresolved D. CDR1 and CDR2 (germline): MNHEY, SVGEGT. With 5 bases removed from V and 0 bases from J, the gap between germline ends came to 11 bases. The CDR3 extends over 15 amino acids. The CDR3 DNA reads TGTGCCAGCAGTCTCGGACTCCTCTCTGGAAACACCATATATTTT. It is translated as CASSLGLLSGNTIYF.

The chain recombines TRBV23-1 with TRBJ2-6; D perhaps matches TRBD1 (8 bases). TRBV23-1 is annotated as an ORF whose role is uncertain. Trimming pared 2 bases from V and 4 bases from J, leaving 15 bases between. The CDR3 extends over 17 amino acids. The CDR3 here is CASSQVQGGPGANVLTF. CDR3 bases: TGCGCCAGCAGTCAAGTACAGGGGGGGCCCGGGGCCAACGTCCTGACTTTC.

The CDR3 nucleotides read TGCGCCAGCACCCTAGGGGAAGCCCCGTACTTC. Protein sequence: CASTLGEAPYF. The rearrangement uses TRBV23-1 and TRBJ2-7; a weak D match, TRBD1 (5 bases). TRBV23-1 is known as an ORF, though its function is uncertain. The V and J ends lost 7 bases and 12 bases respectively, with 16 bases between them. CDR3 size: 11 residues.

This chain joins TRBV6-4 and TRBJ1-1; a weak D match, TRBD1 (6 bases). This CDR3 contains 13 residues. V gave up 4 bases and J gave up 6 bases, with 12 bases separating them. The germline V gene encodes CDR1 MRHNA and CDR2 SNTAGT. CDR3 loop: CASSAQDSSEAFF. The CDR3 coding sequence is TGTGCCAGCAGTGCCCAGGACAGCTCTGAAGCTTTCTTT.

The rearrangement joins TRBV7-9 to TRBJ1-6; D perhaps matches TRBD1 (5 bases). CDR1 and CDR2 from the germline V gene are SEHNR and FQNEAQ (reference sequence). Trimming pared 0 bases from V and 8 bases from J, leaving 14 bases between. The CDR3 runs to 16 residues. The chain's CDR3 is CASSLARGVGDSPLHF. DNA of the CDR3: TGTGCCAGCAGCTTAGCGCGGGGGGTTGGAGATTCACCCCTCCACTTT.

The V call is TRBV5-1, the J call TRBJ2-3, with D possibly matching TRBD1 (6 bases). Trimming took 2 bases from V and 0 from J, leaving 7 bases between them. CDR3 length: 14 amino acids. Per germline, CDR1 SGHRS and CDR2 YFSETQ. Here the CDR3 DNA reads TGCGCCAGCAGCTTCACAGGGAGCACAGATACGCAGTATTTT. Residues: CASSFTGSTDTQYF.

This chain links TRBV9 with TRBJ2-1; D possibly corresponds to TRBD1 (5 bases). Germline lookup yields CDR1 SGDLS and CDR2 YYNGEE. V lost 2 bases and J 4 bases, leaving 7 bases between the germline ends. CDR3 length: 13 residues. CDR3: CASSVTDYNEQFF. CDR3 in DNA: TGTGCCAGCAGCGTGACAGATTACAATGAGCAGTTCTTC. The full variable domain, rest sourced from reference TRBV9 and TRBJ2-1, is DSGVTQTPKHLITATGQRVTLRCSPRSGDLSVYWYQQSLDQGLQFLIQYYNGEERAKGNILERFSAQQFPDLHSELNLSSLELGDSALYFCASSVTDYNEQFFGPGTRLTVL.

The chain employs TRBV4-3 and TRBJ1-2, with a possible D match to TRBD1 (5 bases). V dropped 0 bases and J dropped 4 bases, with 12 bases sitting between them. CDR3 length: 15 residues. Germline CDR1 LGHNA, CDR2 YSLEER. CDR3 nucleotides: TGCGCCAGCAGCCAAGATCTCGGGGGGTTCTATGGCTACACCTTC. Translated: CASSQDLGGFYGYTF.

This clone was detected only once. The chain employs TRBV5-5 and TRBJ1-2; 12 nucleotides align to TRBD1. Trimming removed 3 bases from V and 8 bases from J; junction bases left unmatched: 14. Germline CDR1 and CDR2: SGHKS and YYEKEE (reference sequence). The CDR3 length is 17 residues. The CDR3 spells CASSWAMGQGARSGYTF. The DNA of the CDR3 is TGTGCCAGCAGCTGGGCTATGGGACAGGGGGCGCGTAGCGGCTACACCTTC.

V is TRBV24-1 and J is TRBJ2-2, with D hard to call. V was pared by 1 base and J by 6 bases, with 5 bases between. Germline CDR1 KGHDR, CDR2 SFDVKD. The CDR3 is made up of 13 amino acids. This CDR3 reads CATSDFLPGELFF. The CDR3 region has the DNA TGTGCCACCAGTGATTTTCTTCCCGGGGAGCTGTTTTTT.

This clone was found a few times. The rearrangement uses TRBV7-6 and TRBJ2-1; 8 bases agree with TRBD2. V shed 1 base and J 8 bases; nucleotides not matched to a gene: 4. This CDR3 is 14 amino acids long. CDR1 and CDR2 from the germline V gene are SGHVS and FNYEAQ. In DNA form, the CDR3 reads TGTGCCAGCAGCTTAGGCCCGGGAGGGGATGAGCAGTTCTTC. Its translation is CASSLGPGGDEQFF. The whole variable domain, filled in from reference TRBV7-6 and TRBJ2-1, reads GAGVSQSPRYKVTKRGQDVALRCDPISGHVSLYWYRQALGQGPEFLTYFNYEAQQDKSGLPNDRFSAERPEGSISTLTIQRTEQRDSAMYRCASSLGPGGDEQFFGPGTRLTVL.

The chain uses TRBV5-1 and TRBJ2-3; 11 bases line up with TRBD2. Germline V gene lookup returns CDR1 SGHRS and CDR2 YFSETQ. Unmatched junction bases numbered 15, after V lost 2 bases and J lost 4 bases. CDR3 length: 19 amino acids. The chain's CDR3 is CASSLPPRLSGGASDTQYF. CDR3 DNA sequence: TGCGCCAGCAGCTTACCTCCTCGACTTAGCGGGGGGGCCTCAGATACGCAGTATTTT.

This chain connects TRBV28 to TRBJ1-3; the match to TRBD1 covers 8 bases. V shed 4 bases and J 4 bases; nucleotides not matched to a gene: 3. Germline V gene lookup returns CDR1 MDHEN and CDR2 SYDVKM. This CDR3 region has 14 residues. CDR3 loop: CASSSGTGGNTIYF. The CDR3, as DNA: TGTGCCAGCAGTTCAGGGACAGGCGGAAACACCATATATTTT. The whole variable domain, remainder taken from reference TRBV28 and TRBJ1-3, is DVKVTQSSRYLVKRTGEKVFLECVQDMDHENMFWYRQDPGLGLRLIYFSYDVKMKEKGDIPEGYSVSREKKERFSLILESASTNQTSMYLCASSSGTGGNTIYFGEGSWLTVV.

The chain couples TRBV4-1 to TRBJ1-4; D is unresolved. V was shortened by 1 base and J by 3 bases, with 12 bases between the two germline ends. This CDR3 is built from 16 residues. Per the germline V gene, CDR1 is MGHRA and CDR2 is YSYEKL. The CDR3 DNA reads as TGCGCCAGCAGCCAAGGACTCGCTTTAGCTAATGAAAAACTGTTTTTT. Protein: CASSQGLALANEKLFF.

CDR3 protein: CASTTGAYEQYF. CDR3 nucleotides: TGTGCCAGCACGACAGGGGCTTACGAGCAGTACTTC. The J gene is TRBJ2-7, the V gene TRBV12-3 or TRBV12-4; 8 nucleotides match TRBD1. The CDR3 runs to 12 residues. V was clipped by 7 bases and J by 4 bases; unmatched bases: 3.

CDR3 bases: TGTGCCAGCAGTGAGGTCGGCTACGAGCAGTACTTC. Translated: CASSEVGYEQYF. The chain joins TRBV2 to TRBJ2-7; D gene uncertain. Per germline, CDR1 SNHLY and CDR2 FYNNEI. V dropped 3 bases and J dropped 3 bases, with 6 bases sitting between them. The CDR3 totals 12 residues.

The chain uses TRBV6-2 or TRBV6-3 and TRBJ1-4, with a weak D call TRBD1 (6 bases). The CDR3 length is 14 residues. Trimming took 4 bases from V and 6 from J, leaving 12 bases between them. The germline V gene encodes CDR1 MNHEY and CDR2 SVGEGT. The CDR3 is CASSWTAGDEKLFF. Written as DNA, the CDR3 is TGTGCCAGCAGTTGGACAGCTGGAGATGAAAAACTGTTTTTT.

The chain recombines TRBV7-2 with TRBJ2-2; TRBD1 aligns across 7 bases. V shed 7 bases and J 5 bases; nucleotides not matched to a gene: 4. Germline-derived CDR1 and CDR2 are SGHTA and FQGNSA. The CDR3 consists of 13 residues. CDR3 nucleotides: TGTGCCAGCAACCCGACAGGGACCGGGGAGCTGTTTTTT. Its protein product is CASNPTGTGELFF. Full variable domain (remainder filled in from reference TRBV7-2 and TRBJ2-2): GAGVSQSPSNKVTEKGKDVELRCDPISGHTALYWYRQSLGQGLEFLIYFQGNSAPDKSGLPSDRFSAERTGGSVSTLTIQRTQQEDSAVYLCASNPTGTGELFFGEGSRLTVL.

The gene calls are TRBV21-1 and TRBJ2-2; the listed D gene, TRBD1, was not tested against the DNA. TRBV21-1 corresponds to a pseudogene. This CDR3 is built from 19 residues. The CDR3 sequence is CASSNSYQGITANTGELFF. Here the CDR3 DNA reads TGTGCCAGCAGCAACAGTTATCAGGGTATTACCGCGAACACCGGGGAGCTGTTTTTT.

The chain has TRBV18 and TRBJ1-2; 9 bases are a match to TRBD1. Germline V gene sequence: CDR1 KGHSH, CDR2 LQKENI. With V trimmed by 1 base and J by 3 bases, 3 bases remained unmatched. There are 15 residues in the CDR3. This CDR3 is CASSPRRTGDYGYTF. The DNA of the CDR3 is TGTGCCAGCTCACCACGCCGGACAGGGGACTATGGCTACACCTTC.